These 5 T cell receptor beta chains originate from one sample sequenced in a study of regulatory T cells in long-lasting Graves disease. Time point denoted: newly diagnosed GD, antithyroid drugs for less than 3 months. Generation of the TCR library employed RNA extracted from PBMCs. According to the study, TCR beta libraries were built with iRepertoire HTBI primers and CDR3-region Arm-PCR. A single record per CDR3 protein comes from TCRdb applying MiXCR to the multiplex PCR reads. The sample lists 450,000 to 700,000 distinct CDR3 sequences, approximately 15% occurring once. The same sample was also studied in work on T cells in Graves' hyperthyroidism and ophthalmopathy.

The material was peripheral blood mononuclear cells (PBMCs), obtained at new diagnosis, from a patient treated with antithyroid drugs. These receptors all come from a man aged 25-40 years with Graves disease.

This clonotype appeared many times. The CDR3 sequence: CASRKEGRPYEQYF. The CDR3, as DNA: TGTGCCAGTCGAAAGGAAGGACGACCCTACGAGCAGTACTTC. The chain employs TRBV27 and TRBJ2-7, with D uncertain. In germline, CDR1 is MNHEY, CDR2 SMNVEV (reference sequence). There are 14 residues in the CDR3. V lost 9 bases and J 2 bases, leaving 17 bases between the germline ends.

This clonotype was recorded many times. The chain uses TRBV19 and TRBJ1-2; TRBD1 agrees at 10 bases. Germline CDR1 LNHDA, CDR2 SQIVND (reference sequence). V shed 4 bases, J shed 3 bases, and the junction held 2 bases outside the gene matches. CDR3 length equals 14 residues. The CDR3 loop is CASSTTGGYYGYTF. The CDR3 DNA follows: TGTGCCAGTAGTACGACAGGGGGCTACTATGGCTACACCTTC.

This chain uses TRBV5-1 with TRBJ2-6, with D unclear. This CDR3 has 15 residues. V lost 4 bases to trimming and J lost 4 bases, with 12 bases between them. Looked up from germline, CDR1 is SGHRS and CDR2 is YFSETQ. The CDR3 sequence: CASSQIEAGANVLTF. The CDR3 bases are TGCGCCAGCAGCCAAATAGAGGCGGGGGCCAACGTCCTGACTTTC.

This clonotype was counted ten times or more. This chain uses TRBV29-1 with TRBJ1-4; 10 bases line up with TRBD1. CDR3 length: 14 amino acids. V was pared by 7 bases and J by 8 bases, with 10 bases of the junction left unmatched. CDR1 and CDR2 (germline): SQVTM, ANQGSEA. DNA of the CDR3: TGCAGCGCAGCAGGCGACAGGGGGCGCGAAAAACTGTTTTTT. Translated: CSAAGDRGREKLFF.

The V gene is TRBV27, the J gene TRBJ1-1, with D tentatively TRBD1 (6 bases). In germline, CDR1 is MNHEY, CDR2 SMNVEV (reference sequence). The V end lost 5 bases, the J end lost 5 bases, and 15 bases lay between the germline ends. This CDR3 has 14 amino acids. The CDR3 is CASSLKGGPTEAFF. The CDR3 DNA follows: TGTGCCAGCAGTCTAAAGGGGGGGCCTACTGAAGCTTTCTTT.